This T cell receptor (beta chain) was sequenced during a study of low-dose radiotherapy and immunotherapy resistance in tumors. Looking at the study overall: Every six weeks patients received intravenous ipilimumab 1 mg/kg, and every two weeks they received intravenous nivolumab 240 mg.

A roughly 20-cycle PCR with a constant-region primer and V-primer adapter amplified TCRs. Each CDR3 protein gets one entry after TCRdb re-called the reads with MiXCR. The repertoire consists of 50,000 or so distinct CDR3 sequences, with approximately 35% occurring once and the leading ten covering roughly 8.2%. With 6 bases removed from V and 0 bases from J, the gap between germline ends came to 7 bases. This CDR3 has 13 residues. Time point: after trial treatment. Noted treatment: LDRT plus nivolumab, ipilimumab, low-dose cyclophosphamide and aspirin (RACIN trial). Inclusion covered patients whose advanced solid tumors lacked tumor-infiltrating lymphocytes. The sample holds many counts of this clonotype.

Sequencing was performed on PBMCs, taken after low-dose radiotherapy plus immunotherapy. This chain connects TRBV12-3 or TRBV12-4 to TRBJ2-3, with D possibly being TRBD2 (6 bases). The sequence was obtained from a male donor with rectosigmoid adenocarcinoma. The DNA for the CDR3 is TGTGCCAGCAGGGGGGGTAGCACAGATACGCAGTATTTT. It is translated as CASRGGSTDTQYF.